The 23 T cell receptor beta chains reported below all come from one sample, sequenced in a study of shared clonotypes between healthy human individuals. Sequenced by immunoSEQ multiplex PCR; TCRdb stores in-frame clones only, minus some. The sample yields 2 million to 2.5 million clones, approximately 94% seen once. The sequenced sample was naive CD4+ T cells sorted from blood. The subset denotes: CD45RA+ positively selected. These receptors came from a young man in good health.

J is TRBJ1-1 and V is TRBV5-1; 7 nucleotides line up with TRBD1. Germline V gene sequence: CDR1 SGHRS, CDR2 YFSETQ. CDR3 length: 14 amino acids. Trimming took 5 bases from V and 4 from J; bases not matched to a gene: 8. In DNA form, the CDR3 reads TGCGCCAGCAGTCCGACAGGGATAGGCACTGAAGCTTTCTTT. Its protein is CASSPTGIGTEAFF.

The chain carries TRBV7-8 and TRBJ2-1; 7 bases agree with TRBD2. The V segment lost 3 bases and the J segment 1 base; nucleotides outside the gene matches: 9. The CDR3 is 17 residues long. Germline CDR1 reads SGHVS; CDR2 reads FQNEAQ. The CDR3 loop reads CASSFSSGGISYNEQFF. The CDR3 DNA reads TGTGCCAGCAGCTTTTCCTCGGGAGGCATATCCTACAATGAGCAGTTCTTC.

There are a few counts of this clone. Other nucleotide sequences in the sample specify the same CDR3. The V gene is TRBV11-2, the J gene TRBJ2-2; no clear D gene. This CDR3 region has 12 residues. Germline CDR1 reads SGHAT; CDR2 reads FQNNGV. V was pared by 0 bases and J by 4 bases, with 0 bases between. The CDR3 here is CASSLDTGELFF. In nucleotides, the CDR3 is TGTGCCAGCAGCTTAGACACCGGGGAGCTGTTTTTT.

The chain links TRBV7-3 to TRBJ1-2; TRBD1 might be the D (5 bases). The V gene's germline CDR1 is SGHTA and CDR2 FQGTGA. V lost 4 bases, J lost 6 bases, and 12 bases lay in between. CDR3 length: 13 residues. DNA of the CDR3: TGTGCCAGCAGCTCAAGGGACGGGAATGGCTACACCTTC. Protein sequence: CASSSRDGNGYTF. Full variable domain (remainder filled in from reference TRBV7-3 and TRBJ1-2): GAGVSQTPSNKVTEKGKYVELRCDPISGHTALYWYRQSLGQGPEFLIYFQGTGAADDSGLPNDRFFAVRPEGSVSTLKIQRTERGDSAVYLCASSSRDGNGYTFGSGTRLTVV.

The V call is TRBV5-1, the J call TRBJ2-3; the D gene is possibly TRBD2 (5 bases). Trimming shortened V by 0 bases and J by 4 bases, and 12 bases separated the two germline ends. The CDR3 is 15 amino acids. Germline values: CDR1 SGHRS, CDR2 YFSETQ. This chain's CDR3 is CASSLAGKRPDTQYF. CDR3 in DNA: TGCGCCAGCAGCTTGGCCGGGAAGCGCCCAGATACGCAGTATTTT.

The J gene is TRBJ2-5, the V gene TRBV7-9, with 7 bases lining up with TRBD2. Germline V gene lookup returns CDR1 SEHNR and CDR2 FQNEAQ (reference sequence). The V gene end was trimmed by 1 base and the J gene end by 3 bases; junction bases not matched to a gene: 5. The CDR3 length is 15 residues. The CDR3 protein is CASSLEGTNKETQYF. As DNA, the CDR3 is TGTGCCAGCAGCTTAGAGGGGACTAACAAAGAGACCCAGTACTTC.

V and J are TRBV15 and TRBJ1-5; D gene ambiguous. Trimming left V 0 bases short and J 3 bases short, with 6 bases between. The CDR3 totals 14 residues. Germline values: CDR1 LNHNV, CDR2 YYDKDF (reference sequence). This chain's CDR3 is CATSRDMVNQPQHF. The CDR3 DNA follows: TGTGCCACCAGCAGAGATATGGTCAATCAGCCCCAGCATTTT.

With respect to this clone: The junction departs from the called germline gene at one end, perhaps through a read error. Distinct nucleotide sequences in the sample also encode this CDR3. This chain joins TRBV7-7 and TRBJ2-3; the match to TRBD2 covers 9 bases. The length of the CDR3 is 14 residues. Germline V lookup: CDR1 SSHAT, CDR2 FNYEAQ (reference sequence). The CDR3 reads CASSLGTSGDTQYF. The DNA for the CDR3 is TGTGCTAGCAGCCTGGGAACTAGCGGGGATACGCAGTATTTT. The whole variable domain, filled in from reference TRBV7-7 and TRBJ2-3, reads GAGVSQSPRYKVTKRGQDVTLRCDPISSHATLYWYQQALGQGPEFLTYFNYEAQPDKSGLPSDRFSAERPEGSISTLTIQRTEQRDSAMYRCASSLGTSGDTQYFGPGTRLTVL.

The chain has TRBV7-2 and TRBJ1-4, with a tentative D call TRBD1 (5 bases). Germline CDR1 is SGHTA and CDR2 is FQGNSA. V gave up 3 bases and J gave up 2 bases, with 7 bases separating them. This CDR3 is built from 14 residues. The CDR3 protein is CASSLDITNEKLFF. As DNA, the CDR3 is TGTGCCAGCAGCTTGGACATTACTAATGAAAAACTGTTTTTT.

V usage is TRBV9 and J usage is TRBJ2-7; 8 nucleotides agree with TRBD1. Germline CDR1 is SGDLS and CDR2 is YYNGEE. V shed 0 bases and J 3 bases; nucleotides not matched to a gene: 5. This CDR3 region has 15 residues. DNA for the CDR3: TGTGCCAGCAGCGTAGGACAGGGGTCGGGCTACGAGCAGTACTTC. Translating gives CASSVGQGSGYEQYF.

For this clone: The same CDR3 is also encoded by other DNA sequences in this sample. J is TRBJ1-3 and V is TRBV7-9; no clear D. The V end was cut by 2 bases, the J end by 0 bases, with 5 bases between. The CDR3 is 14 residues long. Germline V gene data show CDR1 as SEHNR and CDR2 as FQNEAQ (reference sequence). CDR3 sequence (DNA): TGTGCCAGCAGCTTATCCATCTCTGGAAACACCATATATTTT. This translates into CASSLSISGNTIYF.

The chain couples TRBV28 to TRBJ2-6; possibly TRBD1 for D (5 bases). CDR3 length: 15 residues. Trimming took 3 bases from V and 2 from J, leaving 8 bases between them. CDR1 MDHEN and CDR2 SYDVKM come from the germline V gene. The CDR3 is CASSFRQTGANVLTF. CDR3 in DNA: TGTGCCAGCAGTTTTAGACAGACTGGGGCCAACGTCCTGACTTTC.

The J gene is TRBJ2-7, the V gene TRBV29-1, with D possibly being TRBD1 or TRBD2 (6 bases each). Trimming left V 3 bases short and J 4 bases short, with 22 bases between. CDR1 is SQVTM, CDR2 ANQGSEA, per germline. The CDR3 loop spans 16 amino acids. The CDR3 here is CSVDGGTGASVYEQYF. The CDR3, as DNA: TGCAGCGTTGACGGGGGAACGGGGGCAAGCGTGTACGAGCAGTACTTC.

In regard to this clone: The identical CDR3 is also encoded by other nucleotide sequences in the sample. This chain's CDR3 is CASSSGNQPQHF. The CDR3 DNA sequence: TGTGCCAGCAGTTCGGGAAATCAGCCCCAGCATTTT. J is TRBJ1-5 and V is TRBV28; D is unresolved. Germline lookup yields CDR1 MDHEN and CDR2 SYDVKM. V was cut by 4 bases and J by 4 bases, with 5 bases left in between. The CDR3 extends over 12 amino acids.

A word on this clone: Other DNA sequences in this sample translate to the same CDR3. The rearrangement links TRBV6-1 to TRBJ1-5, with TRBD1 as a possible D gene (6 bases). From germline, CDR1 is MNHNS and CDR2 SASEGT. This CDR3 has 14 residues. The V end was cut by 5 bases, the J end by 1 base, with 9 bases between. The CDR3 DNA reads TGTGCCAGCAGTATCGGACAGAGCAATCAGCCCCAGCATTTT. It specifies CASSIGQSNQPQHF.

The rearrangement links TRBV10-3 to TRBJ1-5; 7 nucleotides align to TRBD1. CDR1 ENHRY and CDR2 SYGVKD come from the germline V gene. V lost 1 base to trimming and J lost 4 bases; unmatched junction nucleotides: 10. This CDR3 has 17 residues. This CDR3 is CAISEYKGGTDNQPQHF. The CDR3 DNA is TGTGCCATCAGTGAGTACAAAGGTGGGACAGATAATCAGCCCCAGCATTTT.

The CDR3 DNA follows: TGTGCCAGCAGTCCCCGCGGGGGGGCCCTTGGGGAGCTGTTTTTT. Its protein product is CASSPRGGALGELFF. This rearrangement joins TRBV28 to TRBJ2-2; 9 bases map to TRBD2. The ends lost 5 bases at V and 8 bases at J; junction bases unmatched: 9. The germline V gene has CDR1 MDHEN and CDR2 SYDVKM. CDR3 length: 15 residues.

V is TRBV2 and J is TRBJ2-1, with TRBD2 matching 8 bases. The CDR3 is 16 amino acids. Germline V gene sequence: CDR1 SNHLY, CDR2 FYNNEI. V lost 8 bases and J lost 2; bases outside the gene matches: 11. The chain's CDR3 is CASLSSPGGPYNEQFF. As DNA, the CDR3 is TGTGCCAGCCTCTCCTCTCCGGGGGGGCCCTACAATGAGCAGTTCTTC.

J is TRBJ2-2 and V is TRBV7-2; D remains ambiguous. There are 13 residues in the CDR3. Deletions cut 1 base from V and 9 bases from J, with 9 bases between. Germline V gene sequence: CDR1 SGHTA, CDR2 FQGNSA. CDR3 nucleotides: TGTGCCAGCAGCTTAGAACAGTCCAGGGAGCTGTTTTTT. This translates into CASSLEQSRELFF.

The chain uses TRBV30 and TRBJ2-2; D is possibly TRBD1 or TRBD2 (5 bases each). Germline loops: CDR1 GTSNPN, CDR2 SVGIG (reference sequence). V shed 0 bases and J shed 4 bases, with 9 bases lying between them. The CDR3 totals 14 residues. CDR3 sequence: CAWSVLRGTGELFF. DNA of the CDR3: TGTGCCTGGAGTGTACTGAGGGGCACCGGGGAGCTGTTTTTT. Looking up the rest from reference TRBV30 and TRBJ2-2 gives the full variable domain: SQTIHQWPATLVQPVGSPLSLECTVEGTSNPNLYWYRQAAGRGLQLLFYSVGIGQISSEVPQNLSASRPQDRQFILSSKKLLLSDSGFYLCAWSVLRGTGELFFGEGSRLTVL.

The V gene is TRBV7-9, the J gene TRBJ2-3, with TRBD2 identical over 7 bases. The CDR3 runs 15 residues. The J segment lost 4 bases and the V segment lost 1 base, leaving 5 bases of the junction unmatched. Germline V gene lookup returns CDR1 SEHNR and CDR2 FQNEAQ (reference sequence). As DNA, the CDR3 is TGTGCCAGCAGCTTAGTTTTGACTAGCTCAGATACGCAGTATTTT. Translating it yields CASSLVLTSSDTQYF. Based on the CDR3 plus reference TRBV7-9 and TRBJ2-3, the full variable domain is DTGVSQNPRHKITKRGQNVTFRCDPISEHNRLYWYRQTLGQGPEFLTYFQNEAQLEKSRLLSDRFSAERPKGSFSTLEIQRTEQGDSAMYLCASSLVLTSSDTQYFGPGTRLTVL.

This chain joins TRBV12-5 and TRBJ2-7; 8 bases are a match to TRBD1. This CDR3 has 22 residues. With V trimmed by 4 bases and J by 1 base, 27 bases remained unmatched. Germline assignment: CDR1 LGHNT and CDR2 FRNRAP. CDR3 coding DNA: TGTGCTAGTGGTTCTCCCCCAATCTACGTCCGGACAGGGAGGTCCCCATCCTACGAGCAGTACTTC. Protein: CASGSPPIYVRTGRSPSYEQYF.

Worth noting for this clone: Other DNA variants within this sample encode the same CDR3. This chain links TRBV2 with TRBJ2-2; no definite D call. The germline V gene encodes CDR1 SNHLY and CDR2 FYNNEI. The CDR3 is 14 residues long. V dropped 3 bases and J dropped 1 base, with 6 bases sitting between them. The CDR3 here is CASSDSRNTGELFF. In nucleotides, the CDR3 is TGTGCCAGCAGTGATAGCAGGAACACCGGGGAGCTGTTTTTT.